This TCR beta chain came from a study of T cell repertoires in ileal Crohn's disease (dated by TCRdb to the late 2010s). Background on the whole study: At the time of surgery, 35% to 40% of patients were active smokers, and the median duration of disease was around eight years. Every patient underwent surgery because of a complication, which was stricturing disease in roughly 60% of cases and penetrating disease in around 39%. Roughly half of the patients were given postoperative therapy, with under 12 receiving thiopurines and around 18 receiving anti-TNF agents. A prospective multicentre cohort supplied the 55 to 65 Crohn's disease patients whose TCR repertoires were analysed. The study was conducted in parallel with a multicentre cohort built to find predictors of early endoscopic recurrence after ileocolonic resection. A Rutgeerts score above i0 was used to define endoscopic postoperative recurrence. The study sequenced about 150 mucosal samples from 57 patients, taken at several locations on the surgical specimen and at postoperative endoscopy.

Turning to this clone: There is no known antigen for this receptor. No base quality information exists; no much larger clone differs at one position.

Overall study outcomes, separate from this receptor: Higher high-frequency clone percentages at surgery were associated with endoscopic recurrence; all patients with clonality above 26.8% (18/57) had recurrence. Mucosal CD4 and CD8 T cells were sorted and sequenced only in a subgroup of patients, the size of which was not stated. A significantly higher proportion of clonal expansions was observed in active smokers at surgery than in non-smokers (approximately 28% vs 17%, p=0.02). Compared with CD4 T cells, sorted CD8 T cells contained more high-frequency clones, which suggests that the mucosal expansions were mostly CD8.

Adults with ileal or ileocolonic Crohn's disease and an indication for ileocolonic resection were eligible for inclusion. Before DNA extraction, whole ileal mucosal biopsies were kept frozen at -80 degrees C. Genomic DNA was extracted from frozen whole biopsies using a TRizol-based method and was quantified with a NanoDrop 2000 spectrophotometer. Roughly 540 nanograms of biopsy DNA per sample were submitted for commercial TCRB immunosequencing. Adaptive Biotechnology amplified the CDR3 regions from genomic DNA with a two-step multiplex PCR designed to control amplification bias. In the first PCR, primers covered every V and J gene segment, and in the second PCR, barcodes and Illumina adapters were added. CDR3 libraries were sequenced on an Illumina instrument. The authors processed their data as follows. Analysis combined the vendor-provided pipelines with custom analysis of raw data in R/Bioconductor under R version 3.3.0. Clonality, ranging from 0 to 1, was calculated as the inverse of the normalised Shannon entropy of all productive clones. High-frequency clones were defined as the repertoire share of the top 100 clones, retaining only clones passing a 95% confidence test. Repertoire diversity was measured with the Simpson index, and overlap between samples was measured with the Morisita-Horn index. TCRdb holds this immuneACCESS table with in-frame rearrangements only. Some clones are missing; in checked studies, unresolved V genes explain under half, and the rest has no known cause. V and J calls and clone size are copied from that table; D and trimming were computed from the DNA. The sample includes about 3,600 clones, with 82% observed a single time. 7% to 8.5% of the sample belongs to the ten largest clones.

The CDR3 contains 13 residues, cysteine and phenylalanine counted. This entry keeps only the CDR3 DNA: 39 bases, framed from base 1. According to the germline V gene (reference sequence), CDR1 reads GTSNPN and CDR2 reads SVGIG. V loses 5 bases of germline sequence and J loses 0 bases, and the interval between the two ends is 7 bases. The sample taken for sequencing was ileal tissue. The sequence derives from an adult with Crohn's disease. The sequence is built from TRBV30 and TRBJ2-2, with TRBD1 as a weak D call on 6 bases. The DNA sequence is TGTGCCTGGGGACAGTCGAACACCGGGGAGCTGTTTTTT. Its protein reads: CAWGQSNTGELFF.